This TCR beta chain was obtained from a study of blood T cell repertoires in COVID-19. Study summary: Samples representing acute and convalescent COVID-19 were sourced from the United States, Italy and Spain. The cDNA or gDNA used as material had been derived from T cells, B-cell-depleted T cells, or PBMCs.

The authors' processing: How many nucleated cells were present was estimated from reference gene primer amplification. Here immunoSEQ multiplex PCR was the method, and the copy in TCRdb shows in-frame clones only, minus some. D and trimming come from the DNA, and the V and J calls and clone size come from that table. The table lists over 200,000 clones, approximately 84% of them singletons. Germline loops: CDR1 MNHEY, CDR2 SVGAGI. V lost 7 bases, J lost 4 bases, and 13 bases lay in between. The CDR3 extends over 13 amino acids. This chain uses TRBV6-5 with TRBJ1-1; weak D call: TRBD1 (6 bases). The sample consisted of peripheral blood. The sequence came from a woman older than 75 with acute or convalescent COVID-19. The CDR3 DNA sequence: TGTGCCAGCAAAAGTGGGGGGGCCACTGAAGCTTTCTTT. Protein sequence: CASKSGGATEAFF.